One sample yielded the 16 T cell receptor beta chains listed below, sequenced in a study of blood T cell repertoires in COVID-19. Assay used: immunoSEQ multiplex PCR; TCRdb lists only in-frame clones, some missing. Of about 270,000 clones listed, around 86% were seen once; the top ten hold approximately 2.6%. The material sequenced was PBMCs or T cells enriched from blood (not recorded which). These receptors were obtained from a woman between 18 and 29 years old who had recovered from COVID-19.

The chain combines TRBV19 with TRBJ1-1; D is possibly TRBD1 (6 bases). The CDR3 consists of 14 residues. Germline assignment: CDR1 LNHDA and CDR2 SQIVND (reference sequence). V was pared by 7 bases and J by 1 base, with 13 bases between. The CDR3: CASTPGGENTEAFF. The DNA for the CDR3 is TGTGCCAGTACGCCGGGGGGCGAGAACACTGAAGCTTTCTTT.

Details on this clone: An end of the junction does not agree with germline; a read error may underlie this. This CDR3 is CASSPQRGGYDEQFF. The DNA of the CDR3 is TGTGCCAGCAGCCCCCAGCGGGGGGGCTACGATGAGCAGTTCTTC. The chain joins TRBV11-3 to TRBJ2-1; 10 bases map to TRBD2. The germline CDR1 and CDR2 sequences are SGHNT and YENEEA. CDR3 size: 15 residues.

This chain uses TRBV2 with TRBJ1-2; perhaps TRBD1 as D (5 bases). CDR3 size: 13 residues. Germline CDR1 SNHLY, CDR2 FYNNEI. Trimming pared 7 bases from V and 7 bases from J, leaving 16 bases between. The CDR3 nucleotides read TGTGCCAGCACCCCTTGGGGGGTCGGTGGCTACACCTTC. Its protein is CASTPWGVGGYTF. Together with reference TRBV2 and TRBJ1-2, the CDR3 gives the full variable domain: EPEVTQTPSHQVTQMGQEVILRCVPISNHLYFYWYRQILGQKVEFLVSFYNNEISEKSEIFDDQFSVERPDGSNFTLKIRSTKLEDSAMYFCASTPWGVGGYTFGSGTRLTVV.

V gene TRBV4-2 combines with J gene TRBJ1-1; 10 bases agree with TRBD1. Germline CDR1 reads LGHNA; CDR2 reads YNFKEQ. The CDR3 sequence is 16 residues long. With 7 bases clipped from V and 3 bases from J, the junction kept 11 bases outside the gene matches. The CDR3 DNA is TGTGCCAGCAACATGGGACAGGGGTGGTTAGACACTGAAGCTTTCTTT. Translation gives CASNMGQGWLDTEAFF.

The genes are TRBV3-1 (or the pseudogene TRBV3-2) and TRBJ1-2; unclear D gene. The CDR3 spans 14 residues. Trimming left V 0 bases short and J 8 bases short, with 13 bases between. From germline, CDR1 is LGHDT and CDR2 YNNKEL (reference sequence). The CDR3 loop is CASSQDLTGGGYTF. CDR3 nucleotides: TGTGCCAGCAGCCAAGATCTTACGGGAGGGGGCTACACCTTC.

The table lists this clone with a count of one. The J gene is TRBJ2-1, the V gene TRBV3-1 (or the pseudogene TRBV3-2); TRBD2 agrees at 7 bases. This CDR3 spans 17 amino acids. CDR1 LGHDT and CDR2 YNNKEL come from the germline V gene (reference sequence). Trimming at V came to 6 bases and at J to 2 bases, leaving 13 bases not matched to a gene. CDR3 sequence reads: CASSDLESGAPYNEQFF. DNA for the CDR3: TGTGCCAGCAGTGACCTCGAAAGCGGGGCGCCCTACAATGAGCAGTTCTTC.

The chain is built from TRBV7-9 and TRBJ2-7, with 9 bases fitting TRBD2. Per the germline V gene, CDR1 is SEHNR and CDR2 is FQNEAQ (reference sequence). The CDR3 is 17 amino acids. The junction had 17 bases not matched to a gene; V was cut back by 5 bases and J by 6 bases. The DNA for the CDR3 is TGTGCCAGCAGCGTGAACACCGGGACTAGCCCTGTGTTCGAGCAGTACTTC. Its translation is CASSVNTGTSPVFEQYF.

This clone appeared a few times. This chain links TRBV6-4 with TRBJ2-3; D remains unclear. The germline CDR1 and CDR2 sequences are MRHNA and SNTAGT. This CDR3 comprises 15 residues. V lost 6 bases to trimming and J lost 0 bases, with 13 bases between them. CDR3 bases: TGTGCCAGCAGCTTAGAGGCCTTTAGCACAGATACGCAGTATTTT. It yields the protein CASSLEAFSTDTQYF.

The CDR3 DNA follows: TGTGCCAGCACCCGGGACAGGGTGGGGGAGACCCAGTACTTC. Residues: CASTRDRVGETQYF. The chain uses TRBV5-6 and TRBJ2-5; 9 bases agree with TRBD1. The CDR3 sequence is 14 residues long. CDR1 SGHDT and CDR2 YYEEEE come from the germline V gene. J lost 5 bases, V lost 6 bases, and 8 bases had no gene match. Full variable domain (rest looked up from reference TRBV5-6 and TRBJ2-5): DAGVTQSPTHLIKTRGQQVTLRCSPKSGHDTVSWYQQALGQGPQFIFQYYEEEERQRGNFPDRFSGHQFPNYSSELNVNALLLGDSALYLCASTRDRVGETQYFGPGTRLLVL.

The rearrangement links TRBV11-3 to TRBJ2-3; possibly TRBD1 for D (6 bases). CDR3 length: 15 amino acids. The germline gives CDR1 SGHNT, CDR2 YENEEA. V lost 1 base to trimming and J lost 2 bases, with 10 bases between them. CDR3 bases: TGTGCCAGCAGCTTAGGTGAGGGACACACAGATACGCAGTATTTT. It encodes CASSLGEGHTDTQYF.

The chain has TRBV5-8 and TRBJ2-1; no reliable D call. Germline CDR1 and CDR2: SGHTS and YDEGEE. The CDR3 extends over 12 amino acids. Between the trimmed V and J ends, which lost 0 bases and 6 bases, there was a span of 4 bases. DNA of the CDR3: TGTGCCAGCAGCTTGGACGGCAATGAGCAGTTCTTC. Amino acids: CASSLDGNEQFF.

The rearrangement joins TRBV29-1 to TRBJ2-7; 12 bases line up with TRBD2. This CDR3 is built from 18 residues. Germline loops: CDR1 SQVTM, CDR2 ANQGSEA. After removal of 6 bases from V and 7 bases from J, the junction contained 22 bases not matched to a gene. Written as DNA, the CDR3 is TGCAGCGTGGTACTAGCGGGGGGAGTTTTGTCTACGAGCTCGGAGCAGTACTTC. It specifies CSVVLAGGVLSTSSEQYF.

The J gene is TRBJ1-2, the V gene TRBV5-1; tentative D call: TRBD1 (6 bases). Trimming left V 4 bases short and J 2 bases short, with 12 bases between. The CDR3 totals 14 residues. Germline CDR1 is SGHRS and CDR2 is YFSETQ. CDR3 sequence: CASSLRGINYGYTF. For the CDR3, the DNA is TGCGCCAGCAGCCTGAGGGGGATCAACTATGGCTACACCTTC.

This clone has more than one count but fewer than ten. V gene TRBV27 combines with J gene TRBJ2-7; a possible D gene is TRBD1 (6 bases). V was clipped by 6 bases and J by 1 base, with 10 bases between them. Germline V gene lookup returns CDR1 MNHEY and CDR2 SMNVEV (reference sequence). This CDR3 spans 13 amino acids. Here the CDR3 reads CASSLRGSYEQYF. The DNA for the CDR3 is TGTGCCAGCAGCCTAAGGGGGTCCTACGAGCAGTACTTC.

Only a few counts were recorded for this clone. This chain uses TRBV7-9 with TRBJ2-7, with 7 bases identical to TRBD2. V lost 5 bases to trimming and J lost 2 bases; unmatched junction nucleotides: 6. This CDR3 is 14 amino acids long. Germline lookup yields CDR1 SEHNR and CDR2 FQNEAQ (reference sequence). CDR3 nucleotide sequence: TGTGCCAGCAGCCCGCCGCTAGCGGCCTACGAGCAGTACTTC. It codes for CASSPPLAAYEQYF.

The chain is built from TRBV2 and TRBJ2-7; 10 nucleotides match TRBD1. CDR3 size: 16 residues. Germline-derived CDR1 and CDR2 are SNHLY and FYNNEI. Germline trimming cut 1 base from V and 3 bases from J; bases unmatched to any gene: 6. The CDR3 DNA sequence: TGTGCCAGCAGTGAAGACGACCGGGACAGGGGCTACGAGCAGTACTTC. Translated, it gives CASSEDDRDRGYEQYF.